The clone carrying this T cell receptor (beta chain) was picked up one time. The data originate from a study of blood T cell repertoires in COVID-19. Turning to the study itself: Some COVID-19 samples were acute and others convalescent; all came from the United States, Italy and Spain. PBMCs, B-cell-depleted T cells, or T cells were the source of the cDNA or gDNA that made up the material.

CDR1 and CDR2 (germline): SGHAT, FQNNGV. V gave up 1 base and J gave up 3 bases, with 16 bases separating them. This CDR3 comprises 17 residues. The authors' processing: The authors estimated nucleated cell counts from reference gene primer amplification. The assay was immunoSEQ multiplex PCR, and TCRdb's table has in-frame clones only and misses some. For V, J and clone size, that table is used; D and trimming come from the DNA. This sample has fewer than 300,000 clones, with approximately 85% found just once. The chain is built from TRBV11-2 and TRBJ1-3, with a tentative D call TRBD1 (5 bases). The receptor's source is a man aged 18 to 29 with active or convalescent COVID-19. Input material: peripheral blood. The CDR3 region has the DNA TGTGCCAGCAGCTTAGGGGGCCGGCCAGGTTATGGAAACACCATATATTTT. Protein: CASSLGGRPGYGNTIYF. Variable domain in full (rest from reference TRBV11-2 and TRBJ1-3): EAGVAQSPRYKIIEKRQSVAFWCNPISGHATLYWYQQILGQGPKLLIQFQNNGVVDDSQLPKDRFSAERLKGVDSTLKIQPAKLEDSAVYLCASSLGGRPGYGNTIYFGEGSWLTVV.